This T cell receptor (beta chain) originates from a study of T cell repertoires and Cas9 in healthy adults (dated by TCRdb to 2017 to 2018). Looking at the study overall: Multi-effector potency, cytotoxicity and lineage determination within the CD4 and CD8 compartments were characterized for SpCas9-reactive T cells. The study looked at preexisting T cell immunity to the Streptococcus pyogenes Cas9 nuclease (SpCas9), which is used in CRISPR gene editing.

The library was made by the immunoSEQ multiplex PCR assay. TCRdb carries this immuneACCESS record with in-frame sequences only. Its versions omit some clonotypes, under half of them owing to an unresolved V gene in the studies checked, with the rest unexplained. The sample table lists tens of thousands of clones, 92% of them with a count of one. The leading ten clones occupy approximately 0.77% of the sample. With respect to this clone: This receptor's antigen is unknown. No base quality information exists; no much larger clone differs at one position.

Donors were healthy humans. General findings and caveats noted by the study authors: In vitro, the proliferation and function of SpCas9-reactive effector T cells were reported to be mitigated by SpCas9-reactive regulatory T cells.

V was cut back by 0 bases and J by 1 base, leaving a gap of 10 bases between them. CDR1 and CDR2 (SGHRS, YFSETQ) derive from the germline V gene. The CDR3 numbers 15 residues from cysteine through phenylalanine. Left in the record is the CDR3 DNA by itself, 45 bases read in frame from the first base. The rearranged segments are TRBV5-1 and TRBJ1-1; TRBD1 is a possible D gene, resting on 6 matching bases. Sequencing was done on a sample of CD4+ effector T cells (CD127+, CD25-, CD137-, CD154-) from PBMCs; culture status not recorded. This TCR was recovered from a human donor in good health. The DNA sequence follows: TGCGCCAGCAGCTTGGACGGGGGCGCGAACACTGAAGCTTTCTTT. Its protein is CASSLDGGANTEAFF.